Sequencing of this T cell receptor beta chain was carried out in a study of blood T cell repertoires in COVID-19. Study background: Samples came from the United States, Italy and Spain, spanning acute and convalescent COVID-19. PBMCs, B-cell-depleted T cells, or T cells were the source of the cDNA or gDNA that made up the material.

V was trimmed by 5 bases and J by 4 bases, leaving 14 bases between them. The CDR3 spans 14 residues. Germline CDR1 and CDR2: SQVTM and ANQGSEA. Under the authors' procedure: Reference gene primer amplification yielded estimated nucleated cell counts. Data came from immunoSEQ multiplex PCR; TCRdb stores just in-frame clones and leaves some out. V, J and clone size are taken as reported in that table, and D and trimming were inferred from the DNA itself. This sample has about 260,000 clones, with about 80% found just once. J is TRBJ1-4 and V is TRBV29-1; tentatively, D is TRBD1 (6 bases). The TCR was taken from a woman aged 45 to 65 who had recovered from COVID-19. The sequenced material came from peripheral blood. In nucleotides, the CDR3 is TGCAGCGTTCACACAGACAGGTTTAATGAAAAACTGTTTTTT. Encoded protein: CSVHTDRFNEKLFF.